The 14 T cell receptor beta chains reported below all come from one sample, sequenced in a study of shared clonotypes between healthy human individuals. Here immunoSEQ multiplex PCR was the method, and the copy in TCRdb shows in-frame clones only, minus some. The data show about 550,000 clones, 95% seen once. Naive CD8 isolation took CD45RO-negative cells positively selected for CCR7 and excluded terminally differentiated effector memory CD45RA+ cells. The sample was naive CD8+ T cells sorted from blood. These receptors were collected from a woman aged 25 to 39 in good health.

This sequence joins TRBV13 and TRBJ2-7, with TRBD2 matching over 8 bases. V shed 5 bases, J shed 6 bases, and the junction held 9 bases outside the gene matches. Germline V gene data show CDR1 as PRHDT and CDR2 as FYEKMQ (reference sequence). The CDR3 is 14 amino acids. The CDR3 DNA reads TGTGCCAGCAGCCCCCGGGGGGGGATCGCCGAGCAGTACTTC. Protein sequence: CASSPRGGIAEQYF. Full variable domain (rest looked up from reference TRBV13 and TRBJ2-7): AAGVIQSPRHLIKEKRETATLKCYPIPRHDTVYWYQQGPGQDPQFLISFYEKMQSDKGSIPDRFSAQQFSDYHSELNMSSLELGDSALYFCASSPRGGIAEQYFGPGTRLTVT.

Only a few counts were recorded for this clone. This chain links TRBV28 with TRBJ1-1, with 7 bases aligning to TRBD1. Per germline, CDR1 MDHEN and CDR2 SYDVKM. J lost 10 bases, V lost 4 bases, and 12 bases had no gene match. The CDR3 length is 14 residues. CDR3 sequence: CASSWGTGAEGAFF. The CDR3 nucleotides read TGTGCCAGCAGTTGGGGAACAGGGGCCGAGGGAGCTTTCTTT. Full variable domain (outside the CDR3, taken from reference TRBV28 and TRBJ1-1): DVKVTQSSRYLVKRTGEKVFLECVQDMDHENMFWYRQDPGLGLRLIYFSYDVKMKEKGDIPEGYSVSREKKERFSLILESASTNQTSMYLCASSWGTGAEGAFFGQGTRLTVV.

The genes are TRBV7-9 and TRBJ1-1, with a possible D match to TRBD1 (5 bases). V was clipped by 7 bases and J by 8 bases, with 11 bases between them. Per germline, CDR1 SEHNR and CDR2 FQNEAQ (reference sequence). The CDR3 sequence is 11 residues long. DNA for the CDR3: TGTGCCAGCACCCTCGACAGAGAAGCTTTCTTT. Residues: CASTLDREAFF.

This chain joins TRBV11-3 and TRBJ2-7; D ambiguous. Germline CDR1 and CDR2: SGHNT and YENEEA. Trimming took off 5 bases at V and 5 bases at J, with 16 bases between the two ends. There are 14 residues in the CDR3. CDR3 sequence reads: CASSPRSTSDEQYF. CDR3 DNA sequence: TGTGCCAGCAGCCCAAGGTCGACCTCGGACGAGCAGTACTTC. The variable domain in full, completed from reference TRBV11-3 and TRBJ2-7, reads EAGVVQSPRYKIIEKKQPVAFWCNPISGHNTLYWYLQNLGQGPELLIRYENEEAVDDSQLPKDRFSAERLKGVDSTLKIQPAELGDSAVYLCASSPRSTSDEQYFGPGTRLTVT.

This chain joins TRBV5-6 and TRBJ1-6; TRBD1 agrees at 9 bases. Germline CDR1 SGHDT, CDR2 YYEEEE. V shed 4 bases and J 9 bases; nucleotides not matched to a gene: 5. This CDR3 is 14 amino acids long. The DNA for the CDR3 is TGTGCCAGCAGCGAGGGACAGGGCGGTTCACCCCTCCACTTT. Residues: CASSEGQGGSPLHF.

The rearrangement uses TRBV19 and TRBJ1-1, with 11 bases lining up with TRBD1. Germline loops: CDR1 LNHDA, CDR2 SQIVND (reference sequence). J lost 1 base, V lost 8 bases, and 3 bases had no gene match. CDR3 length equals 14 residues. Written as DNA, the CDR3 is TGTGCCAGTCGGGACAGGGGGGAGAACACTGAAGCTTTCTTT. It translates to CASRDRGENTEAFF.

J is TRBJ1-1 and V is TRBV10-1; the D is unclear. This CDR3 has 14 residues. Deletions cut 3 bases from V and 1 base from J, with 9 bases between. Germline assignment: CDR1 WNHNN and CDR2 SYGVQD (reference sequence). Here the CDR3 reads CASSEGPGNTEAFF. In DNA, the CDR3 is TGCGCCAGCAGTGAAGGGCCGGGGAACACTGAAGCTTTCTTT.

This clone was seen a single time. The rearrangement joins TRBV19 to TRBJ1-1, with D unclear. V lost 4 bases and J 3 bases, leaving 15 bases between the germline ends. Germline V CDR1 and CDR2: LNHDA, SQIVND (reference sequence). The CDR3 totals 15 residues. The CDR3, as DNA: TGTGCCAGTAGTAGTTGGGATCCCTTAGACACTGAAGCTTTCTTT. It encodes CASSSWDPLDTEAFF.

The chain uses TRBV9 and TRBJ1-2, with a weak D call TRBD1 (5 bases). The V and J ends lost 5 bases and 8 bases respectively, with 13 bases between them. This CDR3 has 12 amino acids. CDR1 SGDLS and CDR2 YYNGEE come from the germline V gene. CDR3: CASRSGSEGYTF. CDR3 in DNA: TGTGCCAGCAGGTCAGGGAGTGAGGGCTACACCTTC.

The chain is built from TRBV27 and TRBJ2-7; tentatively, D is TRBD2 (6 bases). This CDR3 is built from 14 residues. The V gene lost 5 bases and the J gene lost 7 bases, with 18 bases spanning the gap. Germline V lookup: CDR1 MNHEY, CDR2 SMNVEV (reference sequence). The CDR3 reads CASSILARPLEQYF. DNA for the CDR3: TGTGCCAGCAGTATCCTAGCGAGACCATTGGAGCAGTACTTC.

The chain couples TRBV28 to TRBJ2-7; weak D call: TRBD2 (5 bases). The CDR3 is 17 amino acids. V lost 5 bases and J lost 0, with 20 bases in between. The germline V gene encodes CDR1 MDHEN and CDR2 SYDVKM. The CDR3 DNA follows: TGTGCCAGCAGTACATCCCAGGCGGGCAGCAACTCCTACGAGCAGTACTTC. Translation gives CASSTSQAGSNSYEQYF.

Remarks on this clone: At one boundary the junction diverges from the germline segment, which might be a read error. V is TRBV10-2 and J is TRBJ2-1, with 7 bases fitting TRBD1. CDR1 WSHSY and CDR2 SAAADI come from the germline V gene. The CDR3 is made up of 12 amino acids. DNA for the CDR3: TGCGCCAGCAGTGACGGGACAGAGGAGCGGTTCTTC. Its protein product is CASSDGTEERFF.

This chain connects TRBV19 to TRBJ1-1; D gene unclear. Per germline, CDR1 LNHDA and CDR2 SQIVND (reference sequence). The V end was cut by 1 base, the J end by 3 bases, with 15 bases between. There are 16 residues in the CDR3. The CDR3 nucleotides read TGTGCCAGTAGTATAGGGCAGTGGTCACAAGACACTGAAGCTTTCTTT. It codes for CASSIGQWSQDTEAFF. Using reference TRBV19 and TRBJ1-1 for the parts outside the CDR3, the full variable domain is DGGITQSPKYLFRKEGQNVTLSCEQNLNHDAMYWYRQDPGQGLRLIYYSQIVNDFQKGDIAEGYSVSREKKESFPLTVTSAQKNPTAFYLCASSIGQWSQDTEAFFGQGTRLTVV.

The CDR3 sequence is CASSLEPASPLHF. The DNA for the CDR3 is TGCGCCAGCAGCTTGGAGCCGGCCTCGCCCCTCCACTTT. The chain has TRBV5-1 and TRBJ1-6; D unresolved. Germline V gene sequence: CDR1 SGHRS, CDR2 YFSETQ. This CDR3 contains 13 residues. V lost 0 bases to trimming and J lost 13 bases, with 11 bases between them.